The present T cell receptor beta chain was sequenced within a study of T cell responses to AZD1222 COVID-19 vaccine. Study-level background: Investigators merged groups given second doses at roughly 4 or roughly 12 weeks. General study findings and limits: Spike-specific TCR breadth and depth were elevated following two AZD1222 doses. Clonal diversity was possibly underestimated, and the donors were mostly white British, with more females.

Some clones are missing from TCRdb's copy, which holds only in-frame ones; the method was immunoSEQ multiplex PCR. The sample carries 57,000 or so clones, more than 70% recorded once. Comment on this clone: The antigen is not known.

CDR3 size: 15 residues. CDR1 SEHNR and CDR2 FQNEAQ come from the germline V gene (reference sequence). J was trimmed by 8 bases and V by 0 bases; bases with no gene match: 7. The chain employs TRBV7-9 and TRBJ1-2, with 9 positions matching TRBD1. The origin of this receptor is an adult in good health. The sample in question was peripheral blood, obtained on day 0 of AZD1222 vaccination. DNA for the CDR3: TGTGCCAGCAGCTTAGCTGGACAGGGGATAGACGGCTACACCTTC. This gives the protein CASSLAGQGIDGYTF.